The 13 T cell receptor beta chains given below trace back to one sample, sequenced in a study of blood T cell repertoires in COVID-19. Only in-frame clones appear in the TCRdb table, and some are missing; sequencing was by immunoSEQ multiplex PCR. The sample records tens of thousands of clones, 85% to 95% being singletons. The sequenced material came from peripheral blood. These receptors all stem from a woman at least 80 years old with acute or convalescent COVID-19.

V is TRBV27 and J is TRBJ2-2; TRBD2 aligns across 9 bases. Trimming at V came to 4 bases and at J to 5 bases, leaving 5 bases not matched to a gene. The CDR3 consists of 15 residues. Germline V gene sequence: CDR1 MNHEY, CDR2 SMNVEV (reference sequence). CDR3 in amino acids: CASSSHSGSTGELFF. Here the CDR3 DNA reads TGTGCCAGCAGTTCTCATAGCGGGAGTACCGGGGAGCTGTTTTTT.

The J gene is TRBJ1-2, the V gene TRBV7-2; 7 nucleotides agree with TRBD1. Germline assignment: CDR1 SGHTA and CDR2 FQGNSA. V shed 5 bases, J shed 8 bases, and the junction held 11 bases outside the gene matches. The CDR3 covers 14 residues. The DNA of the CDR3 is TGTGCCAGCAGCCGCTGGGGACAGATACTGGGCTACACCTTC. Translated: CASSRWGQILGYTF.

The chain recombines TRBV29-1 with TRBJ1-1; 12 positions match TRBD1. The CDR3 extends over 11 amino acids. Germline values: CDR1 SQVTM, CDR2 ANQGSEA. The V gene end was trimmed by 7 bases and the J gene end by 8 bases; junction bases not matched to a gene: 2. CDR3 bases: TGCAGCGGGGGACAGGGGGCCGAAGCTTTCTTT. It specifies CSGGQGAEAFF.

This clone appeared a few times. The rearrangement joins TRBV20-1 to TRBJ2-7, with 7 bases fitting TRBD2. J gave up 5 bases and V 5 bases, and 3 bases lay outside the gene matches. This CDR3 is 11 amino acids long. Per the germline V gene, CDR1 is DFQATT and CDR2 is SNEGSKA (reference sequence). The CDR3 loop is CSAASGHEQYF. The CDR3 region has the DNA TGCAGTGCTGCTAGCGGCCACGAGCAGTACTTC.

J is TRBJ2-5 and V is TRBV6-5; 15 nucleotides agree with TRBD2. The germline V gene has CDR1 MNHEY and CDR2 SVGAGI. This CDR3 is built from 15 residues. The junction had 7 bases not matched to a gene; V was cut back by 7 bases and J by 7 bases. The CDR3 sequence is CASKGLAGGQVTQYF. CDR3 in DNA: TGTGCCAGCAAAGGACTAGCGGGAGGGCAGGTGACCCAGTACTTC.

CDR3 sequence (DNA): TGTGCCAGCAGCTTACGCCTAGCGGGAGGGAATGAGCAGTTCTTC. This translates into CASSLRLAGGNEQFF. This chain links TRBV7-2 with TRBJ2-1, with TRBD2 matching 12 bases. Germline-derived CDR1 and CDR2 are SGHTA and FQGNSA. Unmatched junction bases numbered 3, after V lost 2 bases and J lost 7 bases. The CDR3 spans 15 residues. The full variable domain, with the rest looked up from reference TRBV7-2 and TRBJ2-1, is GAGVSQSPSNKVTEKGKDVELRCDPISGHTALYWYRQSLGQGLEFLIYFQGNSAPDKSGLPSDRFSAERTGGSVSTLTIQRTQQEDSAVYLCASSLRLAGGNEQFFGPGTRLTVL.

J is TRBJ1-2 and V is TRBV28; tentatively, D is TRBD1 (5 bases). Germline V gene lookup returns CDR1 MDHEN and CDR2 SYDVKM. The V end lost 6 bases, the J end lost 5 bases, and 25 bases lay between the germline ends. The CDR3 runs to 17 residues. The DNA of the CDR3 is TGTGCCAGCAGCCCGGGTAATCTCGCAGGGAATCCTTATGGCTACACCTTC. As protein: CASSPGNLAGNPYGYTF.

The chain employs TRBV30 and TRBJ2-1; 10 bases align to TRBD2. The CDR3 consists of 17 residues. Germline CDR1 is GTSNPN and CDR2 is SVGIG (reference sequence). Losses at the gene ends were 4 bases for V and 4 bases for J; bases not matched to a gene: 13. For the CDR3, the DNA is TGTGCCTGGACGGGAGGGTTAGTAGCGGGAGGATACAATGAGCAGTTCTTC. Translated: CAWTGGLVAGGYNEQFF.

This sequence joins TRBV4-2 and TRBJ2-7, with 9 bases lining up with TRBD2. After removal of 0 bases from V and 3 bases from J, the junction contained 6 bases not matched to a gene. CDR1 and CDR2 from the germline V gene are LGHNA and YNFKEQ. The CDR3 has 16 amino acids. The CDR3 loop reads CASSQDRIAGDYEQYF. The CDR3 DNA sequence: TGTGCCAGCAGCCAAGATCGGATAGCGGGAGACTACGAGCAGTACTTC.

This chain joins TRBV27 and TRBJ2-7, with 9 nucleotides matching TRBD2. The CDR3 length is 15 residues. Looked up from germline, CDR1 is MNHEY and CDR2 is SMNVEV (reference sequence). With 2 bases clipped from V and 2 bases from J, the junction kept 4 bases outside the gene matches. The CDR3 DNA is TGTGCCAGCAGTTTAAGAAGCGGGAGGACCTACGAGCAGTACTTC. This gives the protein CASSLRSGRTYEQYF.

This rearrangement joins TRBV29-1 to TRBJ1-2; D is perhaps TRBD1 (5 bases). V was trimmed by 7 bases and J by 4 bases, leaving 16 bases between them. The CDR3 loop spans 13 amino acids. CDR1 and CDR2 from the germline V gene are SQVTM and ANQGSEA. CDR3: CSAGGSGGYGYTF. Written as DNA, the CDR3 is TGCAGCGCCGGGGGGTCCGGAGGCTATGGCTACACCTTC. Full variable domain (outside the CDR3, taken from reference TRBV29-1 and TRBJ1-2): SAVISQKPSRDICQRGTSLTIQCQVDSQVTMMFWYRQQPGQSLTLIATANQGSEATYESGFVIDKFPISRPNLTFSTLTVSNMSPEDSSIYLCSAGGSGGYGYTFGSGTRLTVV.

The chain joins TRBV30 to TRBJ2-1; no definite D call. Deletions cut 0 bases from V and 10 bases from J, with 7 bases between. This CDR3 is built from 11 residues. Germline V gene sequence: CDR1 GTSNPN, CDR2 SVGIG (reference sequence). CDR3 protein: CAWSVLLEQFF. CDR3 coding DNA: TGTGCCTGGAGTGTACTGCTAGAGCAGTTCTTC.

The J gene is TRBJ2-1, the V gene TRBV6-1; D is uncertain. The CDR3 extends over 13 amino acids. The V and J ends lost 3 bases and 10 bases respectively, with 13 bases between them. The germline V gene has CDR1 MNHNS and CDR2 SASEGT. The chain's CDR3 is CASSDPGPSEQFF. The DNA for the CDR3 is TGTGCCAGCAGTGATCCGGGTCCCTCCGAGCAGTTCTTC.